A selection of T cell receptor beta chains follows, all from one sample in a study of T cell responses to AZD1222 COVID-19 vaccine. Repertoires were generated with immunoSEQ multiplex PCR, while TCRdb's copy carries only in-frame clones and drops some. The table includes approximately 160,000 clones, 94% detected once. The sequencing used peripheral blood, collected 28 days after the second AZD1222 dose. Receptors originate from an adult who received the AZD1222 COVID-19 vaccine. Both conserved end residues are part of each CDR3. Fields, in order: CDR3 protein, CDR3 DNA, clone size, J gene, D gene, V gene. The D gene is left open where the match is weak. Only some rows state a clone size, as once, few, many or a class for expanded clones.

CDR3 protein: CASMTGGWNTEAFF; CDR3 DNA: TGCGCCAGCATGACAGGGGGCTGGAACACTGAAGCTTTCTTT; clone size: .; J gene: TRBJ1-1; D gene: TRBD1; V gene: TRBV5-1
CDR3 protein: CASSPRASNSPLHF; CDR3 DNA: TGTGCCAGCAGTCCCAGGGCCTCCAATTCACCCCTCCACTTT; clone size: .; J gene: TRBJ1-6; D gene: .; V gene: TRBV27
CDR3 protein: CASSLDTGVQPQHF; CDR3 DNA: TGTGCCAGTAGTCTAGATACGGGGGTTCAGCCCCAGCATTTT; clone size: .; J gene: TRBJ1-5; D gene: .; V gene: TRBV19
CDR3 protein: CAWSEGLPGAPLHF; CDR3 DNA: TGTGCCTGGAGTGAGGGACTGCCAGGGGCACCCCTCCACTTT; clone size: once; J gene: TRBJ1-6; D gene: .; V gene: TRBV30
CDR3 protein: CASSLRHGLAGVDTGELFF; CDR3 DNA: TGTGCCAGCAGCTTAAGACACGGACTAGCGGGAGTTGACACCGGGGAGCTGTTTTTT; clone size: .; J gene: TRBJ2-2; D gene: TRBD2; V gene: TRBV7-3
CDR3 protein: CASSILSSYNEQFF; CDR3 DNA: TGTGCCAGTAGTATACTGAGCTCCTACAATGAGCAGTTCTTC; clone size: .; J gene: TRBJ2-1; D gene: .; V gene: TRBV19
CDR3 protein: CASSLNTGELFF; CDR3 DNA: TGTGCCAGCAGCTTGAACACCGGGGAGCTGTTTTTT; clone size: .; J gene: TRBJ2-2; D gene: .; V gene: TRBV11-3
CDR3 protein: CASSVAGTRYNEQFF; CDR3 DNA: TGTGCCAGCAGCGTAGCCGGGACACGCTACAATGAGCAGTTCTTC; clone size: .; J gene: TRBJ2-1; D gene: .; V gene: TRBV9
CDR3 protein: CARDGAGNTGELFF; CDR3 DNA: TGTGCCAGGGACGGAGCGGGGAACACCGGGGAGCTGTTTTTT; clone size: .; J gene: TRBJ2-2; D gene: .; V gene: TRBV6-5
CDR3 protein: CASSEVAGYNEQFF; CDR3 DNA: TGTGCCAGCAGTGAAGTGGCGGGGTACAATGAGCAGTTCTTC; clone size: .; J gene: TRBJ2-1; D gene: .; V gene: TRBV6-1
CDR3 protein: CASTPGQWAYEQFF; CDR3 DNA: TGTGCCAGCACCCCGGGACAGTGGGCTTATGAGCAGTTCTTC; clone size: .; J gene: TRBJ2-1; D gene: TRBD1; V gene: TRBV2
CDR3 protein: CASSYSIGYGEQYF; CDR3 DNA: TGTGCCAGCAGTTACTCGATCGGGTATGGCGAGCAGTACTTC; clone size: .; J gene: TRBJ2-7; D gene: .; V gene: TRBV6-5
CDR3 protein: CASSQAGASSYEQYF; CDR3 DNA: TGCGCCAGCAGCCAAGCGGGAGCCTCCTCCTACGAGCAGTACTTC; clone size: .; J gene: TRBJ2-7; D gene: .; V gene: TRBV4-1
CDR3 protein: CASSLQFLTGRVGSPLHF; CDR3 DNA: TGTGCCAGCAGTTTACAGTTTCTGACGGGCCGGGTTGGGTCACCCCTCCACTTT; clone size: .; J gene: TRBJ1-6; D gene: .; V gene: TRBV27
CDR3 protein: CASSPYDETQYF; CDR3 DNA: TGTGCCAGCAGCCCTTATGACGAGACCCAGTACTTC; clone size: once; J gene: TRBJ2-5; D gene: .; V gene: TRBV7-9
CDR3 protein: CASSSKAGQGEQYF; CDR3 DNA: TGCGCCAGCAGCAGCAAAGCGGGGCAGGGCGAGCAGTACTTC; clone size: .; J gene: TRBJ2-7; D gene: TRBD2; V gene: TRBV4-3
CDR3 protein: CASSSGTNKEGGYTF; CDR3 DNA: TGTGCCAGCTCATCCGGGACAAACAAGGAGGGCGGCTACACCTTC; clone size: .; J gene: TRBJ1-2; D gene: .; V gene: TRBV18
CDR3 protein: CASSEGQAYGYTF; CDR3 DNA: TGTGCCAGCAGTGAGGGACAGGCTTATGGCTACACCTTC; clone size: .; J gene: TRBJ1-2; D gene: TRBD1; V gene: TRBV2
CDR3 protein: CATSDTQGTSTDTQYF; CDR3 DNA: TGTGCCACCAGTGACACACAGGGGACTAGCACAGATACGCAGTATTTT; clone size: .; J gene: TRBJ2-3; D gene: .; V gene: TRBV24-1
CDR3 protein: CASSLAWGDTGGYTF; CDR3 DNA: TGTGCCAGCAGCTTGGCATGGGGGGATACTGGTGGCTACACCTTC; clone size: .; J gene: TRBJ1-2; D gene: .; V gene: TRBV5-5
CDR3 protein: CASSLRGREKLFF; CDR3 DNA: TGTGCCAGCAGTTTGAGAGGTCGTGAAAAACTGTTTTTT; clone size: once; J gene: TRBJ1-4; D gene: .; V gene: TRBV27
CDR3 protein: CASSPAPRDEQFF; CDR3 DNA: TGTGCCAGCAGCCCAGCGCCTCGAGATGAGCAGTTCTTC; clone size: .; J gene: TRBJ2-1; D gene: .; V gene: TRBV11-1
CDR3 protein: CASSDMGQGNTEAFF; CDR3 DNA: TGTGCCAGCAGTGACATGGGACAGGGGAACACTGAAGCTTTCTTT; clone size: .; J gene: TRBJ1-1; D gene: TRBD1; V gene: TRBV6-1
CDR3 protein: CAITRDPRAGEQYF; CDR3 DNA: TGTGCCATCACCAGGGACCCCCGAGCGGGCGAGCAGTACTTC; clone size: .; J gene: TRBJ2-7; D gene: .; V gene: TRBV10-3
CDR3 protein: CASSEWTGLNEQFF; CDR3 DNA: TGTGCCAGCAGTGAATGGACAGGGCTGAATGAGCAGTTCTTC; clone size: .; J gene: TRBJ2-1; D gene: TRBD1; V gene: TRBV25-1
CDR3 protein: CASSPSLAGLKNEQFF; CDR3 DNA: TGCGCCAGCAGTCCGAGTCTAGCGGGTCTTAAAAATGAGCAGTTCTTC; clone size: .; J gene: TRBJ2-1; D gene: TRBD2; V gene: TRBV10-1
CDR3 protein: CSAIKGETQYF; CDR3 DNA: TGCAGTGCCATTAAGGGAGAGACCCAGTACTTC; clone size: .; J gene: TRBJ2-5; D gene: .; V gene: TRBV20-1
CDR3 protein: CASSLGTSVDTQYF; CDR3 DNA: TGCGCCAGCAGCTTGGGGACTAGCGTGGATACGCAGTATTTT; clone size: .; J gene: TRBJ2-3; D gene: TRBD2; V gene: TRBV5-1
CDR3 protein: CASSFSVEGSNEQFF; CDR3 DNA: TGCGCCAGCAGCTTTAGCGTCGAGGGTTCGAATGAGCAGTTCTTC; clone size: .; J gene: TRBJ2-1; D gene: .; V gene: TRBV5-1
CDR3 protein: CASSLAPVREQFF; CDR3 DNA: TGTGCCAGCAGCTTGGCCCCCGTCCGAGAGCAGTTCTTC; clone size: .; J gene: TRBJ2-1; D gene: .; V gene: TRBV5-8
CDR3 protein: CASSQDSGTSGINEQFF; CDR3 DNA: TGTGCCAGCAGCCAAGATTCCGGGACTAGCGGGATTAATGAGCAGTTCTTC; clone size: .; J gene: TRBJ2-1; D gene: TRBD2; V gene: TRBV3-1/TRBV3-2
CDR3 protein: CAWSRDTNQPQHF; CDR3 DNA: TGTGCCTGGAGCAGGGACACGAATCAGCCCCAGCATTTT; clone size: .; J gene: TRBJ1-5; D gene: .; V gene: TRBV30
CDR3 protein: CASSQVGQLGEQYF; CDR3 DNA: TGCGCCAGCAGCCAAGTTGGGCAGCTTGGCGAGCAGTACTTC; clone size: few; J gene: TRBJ2-7; D gene: .; V gene: TRBV4-1
CDR3 protein: CASSVPSYGYTF; CDR3 DNA: TGTGCCAGCAGCGTACCGAGTTATGGCTACACCTTC; clone size: .; J gene: TRBJ1-2; D gene: .; V gene: TRBV9
CDR3 protein: CASTQASSYEQYF; CDR3 DNA: TGTGCCAGCACCCAGGCGAGCTCCTACGAGCAGTACTTC; clone size: once; J gene: TRBJ2-7; D gene: .; V gene: TRBV12-3/TRBV12-4
CDR3 protein: CASSYSGTEVVYEQYF; CDR3 DNA: TGTGCCAGCAGTTACTCTGGCACCGAGGTAGTCTACGAGCAGTACTTC; clone size: .; J gene: TRBJ2-7; D gene: .; V gene: TRBV6-2/TRBV6-3
CDR3 protein: CASSSPGHWKTEAFF; CDR3 DNA: TGTGCCAGCAGCTCCCCAGGGCATTGGAAAACTGAAGCTTTCTTT; clone size: .; J gene: TRBJ1-1; D gene: .; V gene: TRBV7-2
CDR3 protein: CASSPPLTGPLREQYF; CDR3 DNA: TGTGCCAGCTCACCACCTTTGACAGGGCCTTTAAGGGAGCAGTACTTC; clone size: few; J gene: TRBJ2-7; D gene: TRBD1; V gene: TRBV18
CDR3 protein: CASSQDGLGGKLFF; CDR3 DNA: TGCGCCAGCAGCCAAGACGGGCTCGGCGGAAAACTGTTTTTT; clone size: once; J gene: TRBJ1-4; D gene: .; V gene: TRBV4-1
CDR3 protein: CASSLAAGDGYTF; CDR3 DNA: TGTGCCAGCAGCTTAGCGGCAGGGGATGGCTACACCTTC; clone size: .; J gene: TRBJ1-2; D gene: .; V gene: TRBV7-9
CDR3 protein: CASSQPGGWHTEAFF; CDR3 DNA: TGTGCCAGCAGTCAGCCGGGGGGTTGGCACACTGAAGCTTTCTTT; clone size: .; J gene: TRBJ1-1; D gene: .; V gene: TRBV6-5